This T cell receptor (beta chain) was captured by sequencing in a study of blood T cells in healthy people across ages. A second PCR of roughly 7 to 11 cycles used a sample-barcoded 5' primer and a J-beta primer mix. MiXCR, run by TCRdb on the 5' RACE reads, gives a single entry per CDR3 protein. The sample records about 700,000 distinct CDR3 sequences, roughly 32% being singletons. The V and J ends lost 0 bases and 6 bases respectively, with 18 bases between them. Germline assignment: CDR1 KGHSH and CDR2 LQKENI. The CDR3 runs to 16 residues. The chain has TRBV18 and TRBJ2-7; no definite D call. The sequence was obtained from a woman of 80 years or more in good health. The specimen was blood. This CDR3 is CASSPPEGGYVPEQYF. The CDR3 nucleotides are TGTGCCAGCTCACCACCCGAAGGCGGCTATGTCCCCGAGCAGTACTTC.